This T cell receptor beta chain was profiled in a study of blood T cell repertoires in COVID-19. Looking at the study overall: Spain, Italy and the United States supplied samples that represented acute and convalescent COVID-19. From T cells, B-cell-depleted T cells, or PBMCs came the material, which was cDNA or gDNA.

The CDR3 length is 15 residues. J was trimmed by 5 bases and V by 5 bases; bases with no gene match: 8. From germline, CDR1 is MNHEY and CDR2 SVGEGT. As originally analysed: Reference gene primer amplification gave estimated nucleated cell counts. Profiling relied on immunoSEQ multiplex PCR, and the TCRdb table lists in-frame clones only, not all of them. V and J calls and clone size are copied from that table; D and trimming were computed from the DNA. Counted here are roughly 110,000 clones, about 89% occurring once; the ten biggest clones make up about 20%. This clone was seen ten or more times. What was sequenced was peripheral blood. The source is a human donor with acute or convalescent COVID-19. The donor label of this sample is uncertain. This chain connects TRBV6-2 or TRBV6-3 to TRBJ1-4; TRBD1 matches at 7 bases. CDR3 amino acids: CASSLTGTANEKLFF. CDR3 in DNA: TGTGCCAGCAGTCTAACCGGGACAGCGAATGAAAAACTGTTTTTT.